Each of the 11 T cell receptor beta chains below was sequenced from the same sample in a study of breast tumors, draining lymph nodes, adjacent tissues. The lymph nodes were axillary draining lymph nodes from breast cancer patients. TCRdb re-called the multiplex PCR reads with MiXCR, one entry per CDR3 protein. The sample includes fewer than 300,000 distinct CDR3 sequences, 32% seen only once; the top ten take roughly 1.3%. The sample consisted of axillary lymph node tissue. Receptors originate from a female donor with breast cancer. Some clones in this sample may be carry-over from other donors' samples.

About this clonotype: A much larger clone sits a single nucleotide away, making a read error possible. The rearrangement joins TRBV3-1 to TRBJ2-7; 9 bases are a match to TRBD1. J was trimmed by 4 bases and V by 6 bases; bases with no gene match: 10. Germline V gene sequence: CDR1 LGHDT, CDR2 YNNKEL (reference sequence). The CDR3 totals 15 residues. CDR3 nucleotides: TGTGCCAGCAGTAAAGTTCGGGGACAGGGTTACGAGCAGTACTTC. Protein sequence: CASSKVRGQGYEQYF.

This clonotype came up many times. The chain employs TRBV5-1 and TRBJ2-3; 11 nucleotides align to TRBD2. Germline V gene sequence: CDR1 SGHRS, CDR2 YFSETQ. V trimming: 4 bases; J trimming: 2 bases; junction bases outside the gene matches: 6. This CDR3 is 16 amino acids long. DNA of the CDR3: TGCGCCAGCAGCGCCACGGGACTAGCGGACACAGATACGCAGTATTTT. Its translation is CASSATGLADTDTQYF. Drawing the rest from reference TRBV5-1 and TRBJ2-3, the complete variable domain is KAGVTQTPRYLIKTRGQQVTLSCSPISGHRSVSWYQQTPGQGLQFLFEYFSETQRNKGNFPGRFSGRQFSNSRSEMNVSTLELGDSALYLCASSATGLADTDTQYFGPGTRLTVL.

This clonotype was detected ten times or more. The chain is built from TRBV9 and TRBJ2-1; weak D call: TRBD2 (6 bases). Trimming pared 5 bases from V and 7 bases from J, leaving 13 bases between. The CDR3 is 13 amino acids. Germline-derived CDR1 and CDR2 are SGDLS and YYNGEE. Here the CDR3 DNA reads TGTGCCAGCAGTCGAACTGCGGGGAATGAGCAGTTCTTC. Residues: CASSRTAGNEQFF.

In the case of this clonotype: Since a much larger clone is just one base distant, this may be a read error. The CDR3 does not close with the conserved phenylalanine or tryptophan, likely indicating a read error. This chain joins TRBV28 and TRBJ1-2; D remains ambiguous. CDR1 MDHEN and CDR2 SYDVKM come from the germline V gene. The CDR3 contains 11 residues. Trimming stripped 11 bases from V and 0 bases from J, with 7 bases between. CDR3 nucleotide sequence: TGTGCCGCTGCGACTAACTATGGCTACACCCTC. This gives the protein CAAATNYGYTL.

This clonotype came up a few times. The V call is TRBV27, the J call TRBJ2-3, with TRBD2 matching 11 bases. Germline assignment: CDR1 MNHEY and CDR2 SMNVEV (reference sequence). The junction had 12 bases not matched to a gene; V was cut back by 5 bases and J by 2 bases. This CDR3 is 18 amino acids long. As DNA, the CDR3 is TGTGCCAGCAGTCCTCCCTCCTTACTAGCGGGAGTCACAGATACGCAGTATTTT. Translation: CASSPPSLLAGVTDTQYF.

This clonotype was counted between two and nine times. A single base separates this from a much larger clone, so it may be a read error. V usage is TRBV11-3 and J usage is TRBJ2-3, with D maybe TRBD1 (6 bases). Trimming cost V 1 base and J 2 bases, with 19 bases left between them. The CDR3 totals 18 residues. Germline V gene data show CDR1 as SGHNT and CDR2 as YENEEA. The CDR3 DNA follows: TGTGCCAGCAGCTTAGCCCAGGTTACCGGGACAACCACAGATACGCAGTATTTT. Amino acid sequence: CASSLAQVTGTTTDTQYF.

The chain uses TRBV2 and TRBJ2-1; possibly TRBD2 for D (5 bases). This CDR3 contains 12 residues. Looked up from germline, CDR1 is SNHLY and CDR2 is FYNNEI. Trimming removed 10 bases at V and 5 bases at J, with 12 bases between. CDR3 protein: CATQLGHNEQFF. In nucleotides, the CDR3 is TGTGCCACCCAACTAGGTCACAATGAGCAGTTCTTC.

Many counts were recorded for this clonotype. This chain connects TRBV24-1 to TRBJ1-2; D is unclear. Deletions cut 5 bases from V and 11 bases from J, with 14 bases between. Germline CDR1 reads KGHDR; CDR2 reads SFDVKD. The CDR3 is 12 residues long. The chain's CDR3 is CATSASGLSYTF. The CDR3 DNA reads TGTGCCACCAGTGCGTCAGGCCTTTCGTACACCTTC.

This clonotype came up many times. The chain uses TRBV19 and TRBJ2-3; D tentatively fits TRBD1 or TRBD2 (6 bases each). Trimming removed 8 bases at V and 3 bases at J, with 15 bases between. Germline V CDR1 and CDR2: LNHDA, SQIVND (reference sequence). The CDR3 length is 14 residues. The CDR3 protein is CASRPRRGTDTQYF. The CDR3, as DNA: TGTGCCAGTCGACCCAGGAGGGGGACAGATACGCAGTATTTT.

This clonotype was counted at least ten times. CDR3 sequence reads: CAISEMEVGEQFF. In DNA, the CDR3 is TGTGCCATCAGTGAAATGGAAGTCGGTGAGCAGTTCTTC. V gene TRBV10-3 combines with J gene TRBJ2-1, with D unclear. With 3 bases removed from V and 9 bases from J, the gap between germline ends came to 12 bases. The CDR3 has 13 residues. Per the germline V gene, CDR1 is ENHRY and CDR2 is SYGVKD.

This clonotype was detected ten times or more. The V gene is TRBV5-1, the J gene TRBJ2-1, with 7 nucleotides matching TRBD2. The CDR3 spans 15 residues. V shed 0 bases, J shed 8 bases, and the junction held 8 bases outside the gene matches. CDR1 and CDR2 from the germline V gene are SGHRS and YFSETQ. In DNA form, the CDR3 reads TGCGCCAGCAGCTTGGGAGGGAGGGCCGGGGATGAGCAGTTCTTC. Amino acids: CASSLGGRAGDEQFF.